The clone carrying this TCR beta chain was seen only once. The data were taken from a study of CD8 T cells in Susac syndrome. After extraction with the RNeasy kit, roughly 0.45 to 1 ug of the RNA was reverse transcribed using random hexamers. TCRdb used MiXCR to reprocess the immunoSEQ multiplex PCR reads, holding one entry per CDR3 protein. The sample gives roughly 52,000 distinct CDR3 sequences, 95% of which show up once; 0.75% is in the top ten. Trimming shortened V by 1 base and J by 6 bases, and 12 bases separated the two germline ends. The CDR3 has 14 amino acids. CDR1 and CDR2 (germline): LGHNA, YSLEER.

The V call is TRBV4-3, the J call TRBJ1-2, with TRBD1 as a possible D gene (6 bases). The sequence came from a human donor with Susac syndrome. Sequencing was done on a sample of CD8+ T cells from PBMCs. CDR3 protein: CASSQVDSPHGYTF. CDR3 nucleotide sequence: TGCGCCAGCAGCCAAGTGGACAGCCCACATGGCTACACCTTC.